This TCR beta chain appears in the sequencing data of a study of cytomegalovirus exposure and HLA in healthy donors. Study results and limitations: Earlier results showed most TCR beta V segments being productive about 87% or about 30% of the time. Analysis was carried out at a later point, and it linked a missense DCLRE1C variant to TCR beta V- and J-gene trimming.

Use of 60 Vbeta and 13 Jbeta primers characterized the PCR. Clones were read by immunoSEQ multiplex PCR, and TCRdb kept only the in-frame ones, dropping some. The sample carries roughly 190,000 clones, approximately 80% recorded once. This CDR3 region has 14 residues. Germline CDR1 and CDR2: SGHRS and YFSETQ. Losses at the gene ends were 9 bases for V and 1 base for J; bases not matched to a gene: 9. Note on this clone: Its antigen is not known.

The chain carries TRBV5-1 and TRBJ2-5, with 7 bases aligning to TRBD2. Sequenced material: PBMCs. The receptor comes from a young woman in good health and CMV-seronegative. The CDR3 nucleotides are TGCGCCAACACTGCGGCTAGCGGCCAAGAGACCCAGTACTTC. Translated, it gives CANTAASGQETQYF.